Below are 24 T cell receptor beta chains sequenced from a single sample in a study of monozygotic twins with inflammatory bowel disease. TCRdb reprocessed the 5' RACE reads and reports one entry per CDR3 protein, with no DNA. The sample data list about 140,000 distinct CDR3 sequences. The sample comprised blood. The receptors were sampled from a human donor with ulcerative colitis or Crohn's disease, or a healthy co-twin of an affected twin (not recorded which).

This rearrangement joins TRBV5-1 to TRBJ2-1; TCRdb lists TRBD2, though no DNA is available to test this call. CDR3 length: 15 amino acids. Germline V gene sequence: CDR1 SGHRS, CDR2 YFSETQ. The CDR3 protein is CASALAGGVHNEQFF.

The chain couples TRBV5-1 to TRBJ2-7; the D call from TCRdb, TRBD1, cannot be confirmed without DNA. The CDR3 is made up of 15 amino acids. Germline CDR1 is SGHRS and CDR2 is YFSETQ. CDR3 sequence reads: CASSLRTGSSYEQYF.

CDR3 protein: CASSLEADYGYTF. The chain links TRBV5-1 to TRBJ1-2. CDR1 is SGHRS, CDR2 YFSETQ, per germline. The CDR3 has 13 amino acids.

The gene calls are TRBV5-6 and TRBJ1-1; absent DNA, TCRdb's TRBD1 call cannot be checked. This CDR3 region has 14 residues. CDR1 is SGHDT and CDR2 is YYEEEE in the germline V gene. CDR3: CASSGGEMNTEAFF. Supplemented by reference TRBV5-6 and TRBJ1-1, the full variable domain reads DAGVTQSPTHLIKTRGQQVTLRCSPKSGHDTVSWYQQALGQGPQFIFQYYEEEERQRGNFPDRFSGHQFPNYSSELNVNALLLGDSALYLCASSGGEMNTEAFFGQGTRLTVV.

The chain's CDR3 is CASSSRGGYEQYF. The chain has TRBV7-8 and TRBJ2-7; the D call of TRBD1 rests on TCRdb alone, since no DNA is present to check it. Looked up from germline, CDR1 is SGHVS and CDR2 is FQNEAQ. The CDR3 spans 13 residues.

This chain connects TRBV12-3 or TRBV12-4 to TRBJ1-2. The CDR3 runs to 11 residues. CDR3 residues: CASSLELGYTF.

The chain carries TRBV11-2 and TRBJ2-5; TCRdb's assignment of TRBD2 cannot be checked, as there is no DNA. Germline CDR1 SGHAT, CDR2 FQNNGV. The CDR3 has 16 residues. CDR3 amino acids: CASSLSGGGVGETQYF.

The chain joins TRBV6-5 to TRBJ2-1; the TCRdb D gene call, TRBD2, has no DNA to confirm it. The CDR3 spans 16 residues. Per the germline V gene, CDR1 is MNHEY and CDR2 is SVGAGI. The CDR3 loop reads CASSYWDSGTYNEQFF.

This chain uses TRBV29-1 with TRBJ1-2; TCRdb picks TRBD1, but there is no DNA to check that call. From germline, CDR1 is SQVTM and CDR2 ANQGSEA. This CDR3 has 14 residues. The CDR3 here is CSVDSTGADYGYTF. Variable domain in full (rest from reference TRBV29-1 and TRBJ1-2): SAVISQKPSRDICQRGTSLTIQCQVDSQVTMMFWYRQQPGQSLTLIATANQGSEATYESGFVIDKFPISRPNLTFSTLTVSNMSPEDSSIYLCSVDSTGADYGYTFGSGTRLTVV.

V is TRBV11-2 and J is TRBJ2-1; TCRdb's D call of TRBD1 is untestable without DNA. Germline V CDR1 and CDR2: SGHAT, FQNNGV. The CDR3 runs 15 residues. CDR3 loop: CASSLPGQGHNEQFF.

J is TRBJ2-3 and V is TRBV7-8; TCRdb designates TRBD2, a call that cannot be tested without DNA. The CDR3 has 18 residues. Per germline, CDR1 SGHVS and CDR2 FQNEAQ. CDR3 sequence: CASSLDWTSGDTTDTQYF.

V usage is TRBV11-2 and J usage is TRBJ2-4; the TRBD2 assignment by TCRdb is unverifiable without DNA. This CDR3 contains 18 residues. CDR1 and CDR2 (germline): SGHAT, FQNNGV. The CDR3 protein is CASSLVGAGGRAKNIQYF. The variable domain in full, completed from reference TRBV11-2 and TRBJ2-4, reads EAGVAQSPRYKIIEKRQSVAFWCNPISGHATLYWYQQILGQGPKLLIQFQNNGVVDDSQLPKDRFSAERLKGVDSTLKIQPAKLEDSAVYLCASSLVGAGGRAKNIQYFGAGTRLSVL.

This chain connects TRBV30 to TRBJ2-7. The CDR3 sequence is 13 residues long. Germline V gene lookup returns CDR1 GTSNPN and CDR2 SVGIG (reference sequence). The chain's CDR3 is CAWSALQLYEQYF.

This sequence joins TRBV24-1 and TRBJ1-5; without DNA, the TCRdb call of TRBD1 cannot be checked. This CDR3 has 14 amino acids. Germline assignment: CDR1 KGHDR and CDR2 SFDVKD. The chain's CDR3 is CATTAGPSNQPQHF.

The chain carries TRBV20-1 and TRBJ2-7. The germline V gene has CDR1 DFQATT and CDR2 SNEGSKA (reference sequence). The CDR3 has 15 residues. The CDR3 region is CSARAPGPSSYEQYF.

The CDR3 sequence: CAWSREQSPLHF. J is TRBJ1-6 and V is TRBV30. Germline assignment: CDR1 GTSNPN and CDR2 SVGIG (reference sequence). The CDR3 is made up of 12 amino acids.

The V gene is TRBV15, the J gene TRBJ2-1. Per germline, CDR1 LNHNV and CDR2 YYDKDF (reference sequence). This CDR3 has 15 amino acids. The CDR3 is CATSRALSSYNEQFF.

The rearrangement uses TRBV2 and TRBJ2-7; TCRdb lists TRBD1, though no DNA is available to test this call. Germline V gene lookup returns CDR1 SNHLY and CDR2 FYNNEI. This CDR3 region has 12 residues. The CDR3: CASRQGTYEQYF. Variable domain in full (rest from reference TRBV2 and TRBJ2-7): EPEVTQTPSHQVTQMGQEVILRCVPISNHLYFYWYRQILGQKVEFLVSFYNNEISEKSEIFDDQFSVERPDGSNFTLKIRSTKLEDSAMYFCASRQGTYEQYFGPGTRLTVT.

The chain has TRBV12-3 or TRBV12-4 and TRBJ2-2; without DNA, the TCRdb call of TRBD2 cannot be checked. The CDR3 runs to 15 residues. The CDR3 region is CASSVRRGNTGELFF.

The chain employs TRBV7-9 and TRBJ2-2. The CDR3 loop spans 12 amino acids. Germline V gene lookup returns CDR1 SEHNR and CDR2 FQNEAQ (reference sequence). The CDR3 sequence is CASSLETGELFF.

This chain connects TRBV9 to TRBJ2-3. Germline V lookup: CDR1 SGDLS, CDR2 YYNGEE. CDR3 length: 13 residues. Here the CDR3 reads CASSVDVGRTQYF.

V gene TRBV11-2 combines with J gene TRBJ2-7; TCRdb's D gene call, TRBD1, goes unchecked for lack of DNA. Germline V gives CDR1 SGHAT, CDR2 FQNNGV. The CDR3 loop spans 18 amino acids. CDR3 sequence: CASSSPGTDWYPPYEQYF.

The chain is built from TRBV12-3 or TRBV12-4 and TRBJ2-3; TCRdb's D call, TRBD2, is unchecked because there is no DNA. The CDR3 has 17 residues. The CDR3: CASSTRGSGRSTDTQYF.

The chain combines TRBV13 with TRBJ1-2; TCRdb returns TRBD1, unconfirmable since there is no DNA. The germline V gene has CDR1 PRHDT and CDR2 FYEKMQ (reference sequence). The CDR3 length is 14 residues. CDR3 protein: CASSPNRGLGGYTF.